This T cell receptor beta chain comes out of a study of T cell changes during pregnancy in multiple sclerosis. Libraries were prepared by immunoSEQ multiplex PCR; TCRdb keeps only in-frame clonotypes and omits some of them. Among about 60,000 clones, 93% were seen once, and the ten largest hold less than 4.5%. The V gene end was trimmed by 5 bases and the J gene end by 6 bases; junction bases not matched to a gene: 3. Germline CDR1 reads PRHDT; CDR2 reads FYEKMQ (reference sequence). The CDR3 is 12 residues long. The clonotype comes from a female donor with multiple sclerosis, enrolled in a pregnancy study. V and J are TRBV13 and TRBJ2-7; 8 bases match TRBD1. The sequences come from CD8+ T cells from peripheral blood mononuclear cells, collected in the second trimester of pregnancy. As DNA, the CDR3 is TGTGCCAGCAGCCCAGACAGGGGCGAGCAGTACTTC. Protein sequence: CASSPDRGEQYF.